The clone carrying this T cell receptor beta chain has only a few counts. What it binds is unknown. V gave up 4 bases and J gave up 3 bases; unmatched junction bases: 6. The CDR3 length is 15 residues. From germline, CDR1 is SNHLY and CDR2 FYNNEI. Documented time point: persistent/refractory GD, antithyroid drugs over 5 years with positive TRAb. TCR sequences were obtained from RNA taken from PBMCs. As a group, patients came from one endocrinology department in Xi'an, China. Arm-PCR of CDR3 regions and iRepertoire HTBI primers were the basis on which TCR beta libraries were built. MiXCR, applied by TCRdb to the multiplex PCR reads, yields one record per CDR3 protein. The sample yields fewer than 550,000 distinct CDR3 sequences, around a fifth seen once. This entry is derived from a study of regulatory T cells in long-lasting Graves disease. Study summary: Persistent Graves' disease meant over 5 years of antithyroid drugs with positive TSH receptor antibodies. The study's findings and limits: Persistent patients shared under 3,000 public clonotypes among themselves. Newly diagnosed patients shared fewer, at roughly 1,000. Having few samples may have compromised the accuracy.

The rearrangement links TRBV2 to TRBJ2-1; TRBD2 matches 7 bases. Sequencing used peripheral blood mononuclear cells (PBMCs), obtained when the disease was refractory, from a patient treated with antithyroid drugs. The TCR originated in a female donor with Graves disease. CDR3 DNA: TGTGCCAGCAGTGGATCTAGCGGAAACTACAATGAGCAGTTCTTC. Its translation is CASSGSSGNYNEQFF.